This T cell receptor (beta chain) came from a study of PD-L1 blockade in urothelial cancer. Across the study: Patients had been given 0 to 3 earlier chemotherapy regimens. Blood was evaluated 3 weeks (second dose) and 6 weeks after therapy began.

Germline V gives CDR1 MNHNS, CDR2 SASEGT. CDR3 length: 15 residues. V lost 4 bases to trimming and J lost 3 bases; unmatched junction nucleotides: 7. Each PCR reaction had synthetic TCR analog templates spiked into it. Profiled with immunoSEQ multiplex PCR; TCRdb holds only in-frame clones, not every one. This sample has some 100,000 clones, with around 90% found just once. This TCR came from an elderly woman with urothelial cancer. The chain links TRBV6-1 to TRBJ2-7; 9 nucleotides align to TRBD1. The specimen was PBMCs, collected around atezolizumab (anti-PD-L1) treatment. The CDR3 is CASSADRGVFYEQYF. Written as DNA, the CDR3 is TGTGCCAGCAGTGCTGACAGGGGGGTTTTCTACGAGCAGTACTTC.